This record looks at one T cell receptor (beta chain) sequence and its context. Antigen: not known. This CDR3 has 14 residues. CDR1 MDHEN and CDR2 SYDVKM come from the germline V gene. Researchers used template switching to add UMIs featuring a 6-nucleotide sample barcode. TCRdb re-called the 5' RACE reads; one entry per CDR3 protein, DNA not given. This sample's table has about 160,000 distinct CDR3 sequences. The sample belongs to a study of monozygotic twins with inflammatory bowel disease. Regarding the study as a whole: Subtypes among T cells remained indistinguishable. The study found lower TCRbeta diversity (inverse Simpson) in IBD patients than in healthy co-twins.

The J gene is TRBJ2-7, the V gene TRBV28; TCRdb's assignment of TRBD2 cannot be checked, as there is no DNA. The sequencing input was blood. The TCR comes from a human donor with ulcerative colitis or Crohn's disease, or a healthy co-twin of an affected twin (not recorded which). The CDR3: CASSSGGRLHEQYF.